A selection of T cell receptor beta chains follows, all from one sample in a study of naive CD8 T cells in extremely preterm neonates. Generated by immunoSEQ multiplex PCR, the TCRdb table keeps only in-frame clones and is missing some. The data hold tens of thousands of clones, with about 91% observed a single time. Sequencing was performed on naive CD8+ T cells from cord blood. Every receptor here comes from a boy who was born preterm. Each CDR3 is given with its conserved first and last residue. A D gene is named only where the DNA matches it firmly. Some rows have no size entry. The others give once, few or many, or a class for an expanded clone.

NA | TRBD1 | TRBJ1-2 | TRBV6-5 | CASSYSTGVNYGYTF | TGTGCCAGCAGTTACTCGACAGGGGTTAACTATGGCTACACCTTC
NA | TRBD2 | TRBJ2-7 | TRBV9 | CASSVGAGGYEQYF | TGTGCCAGCAGCGTAGGAGCGGGGGGGTACGAGCAGTACTTC
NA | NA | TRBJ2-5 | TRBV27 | CASSLSRGQETQYF | TGTGCCAGCAGTTTATCAAGGGGGCAAGAGACCCAGTACTTC
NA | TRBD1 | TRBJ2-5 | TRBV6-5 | CASSWGTGGETQYF | TGTGCCAGCAGTTGGGGGACAGGGGGAGAGACCCAGTACTTC
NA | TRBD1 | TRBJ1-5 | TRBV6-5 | CASSYSTGSNQPQHF | TGTGCCAGCAGTTACTCGACAGGGAGCAATCAGCCCCAGCATTTT
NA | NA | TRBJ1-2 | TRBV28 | CSSRKGSYGYTF | TGTTCCTCTCGGAAGGGGTCCTATGGCTACACCTTC
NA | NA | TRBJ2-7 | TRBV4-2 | CASSQRNGTTYEQYF | TGTGCCAGCAGCCAACGAAACGGGACAACCTACGAGCAGTACTTC
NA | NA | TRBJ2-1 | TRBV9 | CASSVAGVSYNEQFF | TGTGCCAGCAGCGTAGCGGGGGTCTCCTACAATGAGCAGTTCTTC
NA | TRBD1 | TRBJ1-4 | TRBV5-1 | CASSPDRATNEKLFF | TGCGCCAGCAGCCCGGACAGGGCAACTAATGAAAAACTGTTTTTT
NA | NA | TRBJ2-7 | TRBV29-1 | CSVAHNSYEQYF | TGCAGCGTTGCACATAACTCCTACGAGCAGTACTTC
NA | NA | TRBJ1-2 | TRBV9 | CASSGTANYGYTF | TGTGCCAGCAGCGGGACAGCTAACTATGGCTACACCTTC
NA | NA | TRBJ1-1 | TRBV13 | CASSPDTGFTEAFF | TGTGCCAGCAGCCCCGATACAGGGTTCACTGAAGCTTTCTTT
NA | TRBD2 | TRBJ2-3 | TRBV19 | CASSGSGGATDTQYF | TGTGCCAGTAGTGGTAGCGGGGGGGCCACAGATACGCAGTATTTT
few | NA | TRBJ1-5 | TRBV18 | CASSQGNQPQHF | TGTGCCAGCTCACAGGGCAATCAGCCCCAGCATTTT
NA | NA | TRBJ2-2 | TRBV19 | CASSIATGELFF | TGTGCCAGTAGTATAGCCACCGGGGAGCTGTTTTTT